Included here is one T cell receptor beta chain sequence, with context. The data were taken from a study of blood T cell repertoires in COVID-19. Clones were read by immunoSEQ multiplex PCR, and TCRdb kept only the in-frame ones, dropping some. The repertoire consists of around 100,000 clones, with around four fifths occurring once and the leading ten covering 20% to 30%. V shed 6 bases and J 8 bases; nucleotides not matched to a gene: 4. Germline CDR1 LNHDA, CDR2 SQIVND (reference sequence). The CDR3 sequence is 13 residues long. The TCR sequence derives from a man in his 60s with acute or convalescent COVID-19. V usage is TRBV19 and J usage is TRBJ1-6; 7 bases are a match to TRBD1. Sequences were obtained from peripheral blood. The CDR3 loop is CASRGTEHSPLHF. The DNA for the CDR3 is TGTGCCAGTAGAGGGACAGAACATTCACCCCTCCACTTT.